Listed below are T cell receptor beta chains from one sample, sequenced in a study of cytomegalovirus exposure and HLA in healthy donors. The data were produced by immunoSEQ multiplex PCR, yet TCRdb's version contains in-frame clones alone and is incomplete. In the table there are about 49,000 clones, around 91% of which are singletons. Specimen: PBMCs. These TCRs come from a man younger than 35 in good health and CMV-seronegative. CDR3s include the opening cysteine and the closing phenylalanine or tryptophan. Each record gives: V gene, J gene, clone size, D gene, CDR3 DNA, CDR3 protein. A D gene is named only where the DNA matches it firmly. Size is omitted from some rows. Given values are once, few, many or a class for expanded clones.

V: TRBV9; J: TRBJ2-2; size: -; D: -; DNA: TGTGCCAGCAGGCGGGGCACCGGGGAGCTGTTTTTT; CDR3: CASRRGTGELFF
V: TRBV6-1; J: TRBJ2-7; size: -; D: -; DNA: TGTGCCAGCAGTGAAAAGGGGGACGTATACGAGCAGTACTTC; CDR3: CASSEKGDVYEQYF
V: TRBV6-1; J: TRBJ1-5; size: -; D: -; DNA: TGTGCCAGCACAGGGTGGGGCAATCAGCCCCAGCATTTT; CDR3: CASTGWGNQPQHF
V: TRBV7-7; J: TRBJ2-1; size: -; D: TRBD2; DNA: TGTGCCAGCAGCTTAGGTTTCGGGGGGAATGAGCAGTTCTTC; CDR3: CASSLGFGGNEQFF
V: TRBV5-8; J: TRBJ1-2; size: -; D: TRBD1; DNA: TGTGCCAGCAGCTGGGACAGTTTGGGGTCCTATGGCTACACCTTC; CDR3: CASSWDSLGSYGYTF
V: TRBV7-9; J: TRBJ2-7; size: -; D: -; DNA: TGTGCCAGCAGCCCCCGGACAGAACCCTACGAGCAGTACTTC; CDR3: CASSPRTEPYEQYF
V: TRBV27; J: TRBJ2-3; size: -; D: TRBD2; DNA: TGTGCCAGCGGGTCCCTAGCGGGAGGATCAGATACGCAGTATTTT; CDR3: CASGSLAGGSDTQYF
V: TRBV5-1; J: TRBJ1-1; size: -; D: -; DNA: TGCGCCAGCAGCTTGACACCGAACACTGAAGCTTTCTTT; CDR3: CASSLTPNTEAFF
V: TRBV28; J: TRBJ2-1; size: -; D: TRBD1; DNA: TGTGCCAGCAGTCTCACAACCGGGACAGCCTTACCCCGTGAGCAGTTCTTC; CDR3: CASSLTTGTALPREQFF
V: TRBV19; J: TRBJ2-1; size: -; D: TRBD2; DNA: TGTGCCAGTAGTATTCGTAAAAGTTGGACAGGGGCAGGAACTAGCGGGAGGAATGAGCAGTTCTTC; CDR3: CASSIRKSWTGAGTSGRNEQFF
V: TRBV9; J: TRBJ2-1; size: -; D: -; DNA: TGTGCCAGCAGCTTAAACAGAGAGCAGTTCTTC; CDR3: CASSLNREQFF
V: TRBV10-1; J: TRBJ2-5; size: -; D: -; DNA: TGCGCCAGCAGTGAGATTGCAGAAGAGACCCAGTACTTC; CDR3: CASSEIAEETQYF
V: TRBV7-8; J: TRBJ2-6; size: once; D: TRBD1; DNA: TGTGCCAGCAGCTTAGGACCGGGACAGTCCGGCTCTGGGGCCAACGTCCTGACTTTC; CDR3: CASSLGPGQSGSGANVLTF
V: TRBV7-8; J: TRBJ2-1; size: once; D: TRBD2; DNA: TGTGCCAGCAGCTTTGAGAGCCGGGGGGACAATGAGCAGTTCTTC; CDR3: CASSFESRGDNEQFF
V: TRBV12-5; J: TRBJ2-7; size: -; D: TRBD1; DNA: TGTGCTAGTGGTTTCGTCCGGGACAGGAGCTACGAGCAGTACTTC; CDR3: CASGFVRDRSYEQYF
V: TRBV15; J: TRBJ1-1; size: -; D: -; DNA: TGTGCCACCAGCAGAGTCTTGGCAGACAAAAACCCGAACGCTGAAGCTTTCTTT; CDR3: CATSRVLADKNPNAEAFF
V: TRBV27; J: TRBJ1-1; size: -; D: -; DNA: TGTGCCAGCAGTTTATCCCCGGGGGGAGGTACTGAAGCTTTCTTT; CDR3: CASSLSPGGGTEAFF
V: TRBV19; J: TRBJ1-4; size: -; D: -; DNA: TGTGCCAGTAGTATATGGCAGGCCTTGGGAACTAATGAAAAACTGTTTTTT; CDR3: CASSIWQALGTNEKLFF
V: TRBV6-1; J: TRBJ1-2; size: -; D: -; DNA: TGTGCCAGCAGGATTACAGGATCCCCGGAGAGTGGCTACACCTTC; CDR3: CASRITGSPESGYTF
V: TRBV5-4; J: TRBJ2-7; size: -; D: TRBD1; DNA: TGTGCCAGCAGCTTGGGAGACAGGGATAGACTCTCCTACGAGCAGTACTTC; CDR3: CASSLGDRDRLSYEQYF
V: TRBV2; J: TRBJ1-1; size: -; D: -; DNA: TGTGCCAGCAGTGAAGCGCTCGGGTACACTGAAGCTTTCTTT; CDR3: CASSEALGYTEAFF
V: TRBV7-2; J: TRBJ2-7; size: -; D: TRBD2; DNA: TGTGCCAGCAGCTTAGGACTAGCGGGAGCCCTCGAGCAGTACTTC; CDR3: CASSLGLAGALEQYF
V: TRBV6-1; J: TRBJ2-5; size: -; D: TRBD2; DNA: TGTGCCAGCAGTGGATTACTAGCGGCCCCCGATTACCAAGAGACCCAGTACTTC; CDR3: CASSGLLAAPDYQETQYF
V: TRBV6-5; J: TRBJ2-3; size: once; D: TRBD2; DNA: TGTGCCAGCCGCCAGCGGGAGGGAAGCACAGATACGCAGTATTTT; CDR3: CASRQREGSTDTQYF
V: TRBV28; J: TRBJ2-7; size: -; D: -; DNA: TGTGCCAGCAGTTTATATCTTAATTTGTCGGCAGGGGCCTCCTACGAGCAGTACTTC; CDR3: CASSLYLNLSAGASYEQYF
V: TRBV5-4; J: TRBJ1-2; size: few; D: TRBD1; DNA: TGTGCCAGCAGCTTGGGGCTGCGGACAGGGGCGTATGGCTACACCTTC; CDR3: CASSLGLRTGAYGYTF
V: TRBV29-1; J: TRBJ2-2; size: -; D: TRBD1; DNA: TGCAGCGCCCCCGGGACAGGGGTCACCGGGGAGCTGTTTTTT; CDR3: CSAPGTGVTGELFF
V: TRBV28; J: TRBJ2-1; size: -; D: TRBD2; DNA: TGTGCCAGCAGTCCCCTAGCGGGAGGGTCTTTCCATGAGCAGTTCTTC; CDR3: CASSPLAGGSFHEQFF
V: TRBV5-1; J: TRBJ2-1; size: -; D: TRBD1; DNA: TGCGCCAGCGGGGACGACTGGACAGGGCCCCATGAGCAGTTCTTC; CDR3: CASGDDWTGPHEQFF
V: TRBV6-1; J: TRBJ2-1; size: -; D: TRBD2; DNA: TGTGCCAGCAGTGAAAAGGGGGGGACTAGCGGGAGGCCAAACTACAATGAGCAGTTCTTC; CDR3: CASSEKGGTSGRPNYNEQFF
V: TRBV6-5; J: TRBJ2-1; size: -; D: -; DNA: TGTGCCAGCAGCCCCGGGACACCCCGGGAGCAGTTCTTC; CDR3: CASSPGTPREQFF
V: TRBV11-2; J: TRBJ2-2; size: -; D: TRBD2; DNA: TGTGCCAGCAGCTTCCGGGAGGGCCTATCCGGGGAGCTGTTTTTT; CDR3: CASSFREGLSGELFF
V: TRBV6-1; J: TRBJ2-7; size: few; D: TRBD2; DNA: TGTGCCAGCACCCTAGCGGGAGAGTACGAGCAGTACTTC; CDR3: CASTLAGEYEQYF